These 2 T cell receptor beta chains were all obtained from the same sample, sequenced in a study of blood T cell repertoires in COVID-19 (dated by TCRdb to 2020 to 2021). Receptor libraries were prepared by the immunoSEQ multiplex PCR assay. TCRdb mirrors the immuneACCESS table, restricted to in-frame sequences. Some clones are absent from its copies; in checked studies, under half trace to an unresolved V gene, and the reason for the others is unknown. The sample contains about 200,000 clones, roughly 87% of them found a single time. Jointly, the top ten make up about 1.9% of the sample. The sample was peripheral blood. These TCRs come from a man aged 35-49 years with active or convalescent COVID-19.

The chain recombines TRBV14 with TRBJ2-7, with 10 bases matching TRBD1. Germline assignment: CDR1 SGHDN and CDR2 FVKESK. Trimming took 0 bases from V and 7 from J; bases not matched to a gene: 9. The CDR3 has 16 residues. In DNA, the CDR3 is TGTGCCAGCAGCCAAGAGGGCGGGACAGGGGTCCTAGAGCAGTACTTC. Encoded protein: CASSQEGGTGVLEQYF.

This chain uses TRBV5-1 with TRBJ2-2; D unclear. CDR1 and CDR2 (germline): SGHRS, YFSETQ. Deletions cut 0 bases from V and 7 bases from J, with 13 bases between. This CDR3 has 15 residues. In nucleotides, the CDR3 is TGCGCCAGCAGCTTGGCCGCCGGGTCGGGCGGGGAGCTGTTTTTT. This encodes CASSLAAGSGGELFF.